Listed below are T cell receptor beta chains from one sample, sequenced in a study of follicular helper T cells after annual influenza vaccination. Assay used: immunoSEQ multiplex PCR; TCRdb lists only in-frame clones, some missing. The sample consists of about 14,000 clones, approximately 84% of them appearing once. Sequencing was performed on CXCR5- memory CD4+ T cells sorted from blood, taken on the day of influenza vaccination. These receptors all stem from an adult who received the influenza vaccine. CDR3s include the opening cysteine and the closing phenylalanine or tryptophan. A D gene is named only where the DNA matches it firmly. Size values are once, few and many counts, or a class for expanded clones, and some rows have none.

J	V	D	size	CDR3	DNA
TRBJ2-1	TRBV9	NA	NA	CASSVRASFDNEQFF	TGTGCCAGCAGCGTACGGGCTAGTTTTGACAATGAGCAGTTCTTC
TRBJ1-2	TRBV2	NA	NA	CASSETDYGYTF	TGTGCCAGCAGTGAAACTGACTATGGCTACACCTTC
TRBJ1-2	TRBV11-2	TRBD1	NA	CASSFGTAANYGYTF	TGTGCCAGCAGCTTCGGGACAGCCGCTAACTATGGCTACACCTTC
TRBJ2-2	TRBV5-1	TRBD1	NA	CASSPGDRVTTGELFF	TGCGCCAGCAGCCCGGGGGACAGGGTAACCACCGGGGAGCTGTTTTTT
TRBJ2-1	TRBV7-6	NA	NA	CATLGQSYNEQFF	TGTGCCACCCTCGGACAGTCCTACAATGAGCAGTTCTTC
TRBJ2-2	TRBV19	NA	NA	CASSLIGVVISGELFF	TGTGCCAGTAGCCTCATAGGGGTCGTGATCTCCGGGGAGCTGTTTTTT
TRBJ1-6	TRBV9	TRBD1	NA	CASSNHRGSSYNSPLHF	TGTGCCAGCAGTAATCACAGGGGCAGCTCCTATAATTCACCCCTCCACTTT
TRBJ2-5	TRBV7-9	TRBD1	once	CASSFQTGVGETQYF	TGTGCCAGCAGCTTCCAAACAGGGGTGGGAGAGACCCAGTACTTC
TRBJ2-7	TRBV6-4	TRBD1	few	CASTRGWGQGHYEQYF	TGTGCCAGCACACGAGGATGGGGACAGGGTCACTACGAGCAGTACTTC
TRBJ2-1	TRBV7-3	NA	NA	CASSLYAVHEQFF	TGTGCCAGCAGCTTATACGCGGTGCATGAGCAGTTCTTC
TRBJ1-1	TRBV14	NA	NA	CASSAQMIKAEAFF	TGTGCCAGCAGCGCTCAGATGATCAAGGCTGAAGCTTTCTTT
TRBJ2-2	TRBV28	NA	NA	CASSLWGTGSGTGELFF	TGTGCCAGCAGTTTATGGGGGACCGGGTCGGGCACCGGGGAGCTGTTTTTT
TRBJ2-3	TRBV7-2	NA	NA	CASSLDNLPGDTQYF	TGTGCCAGCAGCTTAGACAACCTCCCGGGCGATACGCAGTATTTT
TRBJ2-7	TRBV5-6	NA	NA	CASSYKTYEQYF	TGTGCCAGCAGCTACAAAACCTACGAGCAGTACTTC
TRBJ2-4	TRBV7-2	NA	NA	CASSLEVGRGGAKNIQYF	TGTGCCAGCAGCTTAGAAGTTGGCAGGGGGGGCGCCAAAAACATTCAGTACTTC
TRBJ1-4	TRBV28	NA	NA	CASSARGDNEKLFF	TGTGCCAGCAGTGCCCGGGGGGATAATGAAAAACTGTTTTTT
TRBJ2-3	TRBV9	NA	NA	CASSPRTADTQYF	TGTGCCAGCAGTCCAAGGACCGCCGATACGCAGTATTTT
TRBJ2-2	TRBV18	NA	NA	CASSPWAGNTGELFF	TGTGCCAGCTCACCATGGGCGGGTAACACCGGGGAGCTGTTTTTT
TRBJ1-4	TRBV15	NA	NA	CATSKNRGRGNEKLFF	TGTGCCACCAGCAAGAACAGAGGCCGGGGGAATGAAAAACTGTTTTTT